This T cell receptor (beta chain) derives from a study of blood T cells in healthy people across ages (dated by TCRdb to about 2015). Study-wide context: In model experiments, template switching captured about one uniquely barcoded TCR beta cDNA molecule for every two T cells. The study measured age-related changes in TCR beta repertoire diversity using deep sequencing normalized with unique cDNA molecular identifiers. The donors were divided into four age groups: young (average around 16 years), middle-aged (almost 40), aged (about 61) and long-lived (roughly 86). To avoid experimental bias, donors of different ages were spread randomly across the sequencing lanes. The study analyzed two additional independent replicas of 1 million unique cDNA reads from the same blood draw for two donors, one aged 18 to 30 and one aged 80 or older. Study-wide findings and limitations: There was a strong correlation between observed TCR beta diversity and the percentage of naive T cells measured by flow cytometry. Conclusive comparison of naive and antigen-experienced compartments was prevented by the profiling of bulk unsorted PBMCs. Compared with the aged group, more naive CD4+ T cells, fewer expanded clones and increased TCR diversity were shown by the long-lived group, suggesting age selection. Observed TCR beta diversity per million T cells fell roughly linearly with age, and a significant reduction was already apparent by age around 40. The CMV infection status of donors was not known, potentially confounding age-related changes in expanded clonotypes. Estimates of total diversity from one million sequenced T cells were regarded as lower bounds and underestimates.

Donors were roughly 40 systemically healthy Caucasian individuals from Russia aged about 6 to 100 years. Each donor gave roughly 9.5 milliliters of peripheral blood, collected into EDTA-treated Vacutainer tubes. Ficoll-Paque density-gradient centrifugation was used to isolate PBMCs, with at least 7 million per sample. Total RNA, at least 5 micrograms per sample, was extracted from PBMCs with Trizol reagent. The percentages of naive CD45RAhigh/CD27high T cells were determined by flow cytometry on a PBMC aliquot from every donor. Library preparation employed 5' RACE. Data came from an Illumina HiSeq 2500. The second PCR ran for roughly 6 to 11 cycles and used a J-beta primer mix along with a sample-barcoded 5' primer. Each TCR beta cDNA molecule received a unique molecular identifier from a template-switch 5' adaptor carrying 12 random nucleotides. At least 2.5 million CDR3-containing paired-end reads were obtained from each sample. All of the RNA was converted into first-strand cDNA using the Mint cDNA synthesis kit, with a TRBC-specific oligonucleotide serving as the primer. All cDNA was treated with uracil-DNA glycosylase and then went through a first 18-cycle PCR with the universal primers M1SS and BC2_uni_R. From the authors' description of their analysis: For normalization, 1 million high-quality reads were randomly selected from each sample, with every read carrying a distinct molecular identifier. Instead of being binned into consensus sequences, reads that shared molecular identifiers were thrown out. CDR3 identification, clonotype clustering and error correction used MiTCR with a Q25 quality threshold and the strictest error-elimination algorithm. A nonparametric unseen species model using Euler transformation provided a lower-bound estimate of total TCR beta diversity. Using fastp trimming at Q25 and MiXCR clonotype assembly, TCRdb reanalyzed the public sequencing data and kept in-frame beta chains. A single entry per CDR3 protein holds the most common genes and DNA from its merged rows. The V and J calls were determined by TCRdb, not by the authors. For this sample there are about 1.7 million distinct CDR3 sequences; roughly 30% appear just once. The top ten hold roughly 8% of the sample.

In this sample, this clonotype turned up a few times. What this receptor recognizes is not known. No much larger clone exists at a distance of one base, and base qualities are not known. The germline V gene yields SGHRS for CDR1 and YFSETQ for CDR2. The CDR3 runs 14 residues from the cysteine to the phenylalanine. Only CDR3 DNA is held: 42 bases, read in frame from base 1. V is reduced by 0 bases and J by 3 bases, leaving a spacing of 9 bases between them. The source of this sequence is a woman in her thirties in good health. The sequenced sample consisted of blood. The sequence is built from TRBV5-1 and TRBJ1-1; a weak D assignment points to TRBD1 (6 bases agree). At the DNA level, the sequence is TGCGCCAGCAGCTTGGTGAAGGGGGACACTGAAGCTTTCTTT. This codes for CASSLVKGDTEAFF.